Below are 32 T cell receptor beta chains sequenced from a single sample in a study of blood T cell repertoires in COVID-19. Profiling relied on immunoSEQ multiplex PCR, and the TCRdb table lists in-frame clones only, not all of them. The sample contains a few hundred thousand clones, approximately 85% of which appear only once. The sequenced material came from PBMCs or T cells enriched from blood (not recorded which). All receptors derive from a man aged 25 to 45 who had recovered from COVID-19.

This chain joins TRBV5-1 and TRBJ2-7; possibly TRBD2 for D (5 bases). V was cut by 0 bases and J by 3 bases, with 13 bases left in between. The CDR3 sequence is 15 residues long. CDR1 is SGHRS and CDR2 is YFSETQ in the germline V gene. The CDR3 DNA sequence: TGCGCCAGCAGCTTGGTGGGTAGCGTGATCTACGAGCAGTACTTC. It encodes CASSLVGSVIYEQYF. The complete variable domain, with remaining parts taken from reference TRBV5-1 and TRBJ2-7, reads KAGVTQTPRYLIKTRGQQVTLSCSPISGHRSVSWYQQTPGQGLQFLFEYFSETQRNKGNFPGRFSGRQFSNSRSEMNVSTLELGDSALYLCASSLVGSVIYEQYFGPGTRLTVT.

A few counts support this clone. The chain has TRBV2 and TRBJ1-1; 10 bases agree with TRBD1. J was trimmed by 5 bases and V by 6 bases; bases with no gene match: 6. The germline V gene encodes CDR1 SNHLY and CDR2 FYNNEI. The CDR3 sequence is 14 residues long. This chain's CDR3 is CASRRDRGGTEAFF. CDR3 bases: TGTGCCAGCAGAAGGGACAGGGGAGGAACTGAAGCTTTCTTT. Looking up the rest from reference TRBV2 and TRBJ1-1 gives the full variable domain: EPEVTQTPSHQVTQMGQEVILRCVPISNHLYFYWYRQILGQKVEFLVSFYNNEISEKSEIFDDQFSVERPDGSNFTLKIRSTKLEDSAMYFCASRRDRGGTEAFFGQGTRLTVV.

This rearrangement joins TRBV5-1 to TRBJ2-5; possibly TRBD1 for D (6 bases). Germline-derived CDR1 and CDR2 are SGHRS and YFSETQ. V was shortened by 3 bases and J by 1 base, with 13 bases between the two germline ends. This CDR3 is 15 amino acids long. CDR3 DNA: TGCGCCAGCAGCTCCCAGGGGAACCGCCAAGAGACCCAGTACTTC. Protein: CASSSQGNRQETQYF.

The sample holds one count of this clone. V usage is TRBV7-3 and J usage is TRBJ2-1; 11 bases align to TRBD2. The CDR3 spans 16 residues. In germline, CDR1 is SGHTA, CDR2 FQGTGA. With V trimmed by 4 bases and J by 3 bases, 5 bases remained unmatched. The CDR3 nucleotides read TGTGCCAGCAGCTCTAGTCTAGCGGGGGGCTACAATGAGCAGTTCTTC. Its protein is CASSSSLAGGYNEQFF.

In nucleotides, the CDR3 is TGTGCCAGCAGTCTCACTGGGGCAGGGGGGAAACGAAACACCATATATTTT. Its translation is CASSLTGAGGKRNTIYF. The chain recombines TRBV6-6 with TRBJ1-3; TRBD1 agrees at 7 bases. This CDR3 has 17 residues. The germline V gene encodes CDR1 MNHNY and CDR2 SVGAGI (reference sequence). V gave up 5 bases and J gave up 5 bases; unmatched junction bases: 15.

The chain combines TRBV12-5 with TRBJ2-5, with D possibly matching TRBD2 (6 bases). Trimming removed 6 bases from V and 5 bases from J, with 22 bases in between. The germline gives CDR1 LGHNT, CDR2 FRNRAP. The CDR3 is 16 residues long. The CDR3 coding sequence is TGTGCTAGTGGCAATACGGCTCCGGGGGTAAGGGAGACCCAGTACTTC. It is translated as CASGNTAPGVRETQYF.

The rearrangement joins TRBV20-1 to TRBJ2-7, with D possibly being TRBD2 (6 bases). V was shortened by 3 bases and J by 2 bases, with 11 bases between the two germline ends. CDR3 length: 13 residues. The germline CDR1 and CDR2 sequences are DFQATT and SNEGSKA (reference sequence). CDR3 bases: TGCAGTGCTAGTGATCGGGGGACCTACGAGCAGTACTTC. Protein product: CSASDRGTYEQYF.

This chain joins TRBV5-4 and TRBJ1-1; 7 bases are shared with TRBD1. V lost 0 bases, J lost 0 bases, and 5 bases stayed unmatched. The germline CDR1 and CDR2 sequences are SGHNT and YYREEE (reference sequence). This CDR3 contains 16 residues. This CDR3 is CASSLGQGVMNTEAFF. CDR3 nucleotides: TGTGCCAGCAGCTTGGGGCAGGGGGTTATGAACACTGAAGCTTTCTTT.

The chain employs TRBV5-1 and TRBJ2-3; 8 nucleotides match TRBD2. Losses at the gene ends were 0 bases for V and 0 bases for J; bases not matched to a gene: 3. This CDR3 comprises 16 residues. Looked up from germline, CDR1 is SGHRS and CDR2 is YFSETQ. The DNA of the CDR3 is TGCGCCAGCAGCTTGGGGGTAGCGGGGAGCACAGATACGCAGTATTTT. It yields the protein CASSLGVAGSTDTQYF.

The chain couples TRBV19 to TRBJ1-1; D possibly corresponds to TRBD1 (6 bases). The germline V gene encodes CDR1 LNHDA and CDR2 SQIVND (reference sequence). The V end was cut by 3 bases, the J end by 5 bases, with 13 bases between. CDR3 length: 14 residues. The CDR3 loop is CASSMGTIKTEAFF. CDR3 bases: TGTGCCAGTAGTATGGGGACAATTAAAACTGAAGCTTTCTTT.

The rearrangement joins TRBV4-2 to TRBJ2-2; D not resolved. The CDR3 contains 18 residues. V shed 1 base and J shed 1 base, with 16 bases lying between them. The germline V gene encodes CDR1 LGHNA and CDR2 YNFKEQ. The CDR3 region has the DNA TGTGCCAGCAGCCAAGTTCGAGGAAATGCGCTGAACACCGGGGAGCTGTTTTTT. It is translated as CASSQVRGNALNTGELFF.

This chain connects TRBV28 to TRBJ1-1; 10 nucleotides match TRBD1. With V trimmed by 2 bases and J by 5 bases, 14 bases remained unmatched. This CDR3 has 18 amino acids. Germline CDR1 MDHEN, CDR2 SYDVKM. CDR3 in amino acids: CASSLVGQGSRTKTEAFF. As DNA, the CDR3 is TGTGCCAGCAGTTTAGTGGGACAGGGGTCACGTACGAAGACTGAAGCTTTCTTT.

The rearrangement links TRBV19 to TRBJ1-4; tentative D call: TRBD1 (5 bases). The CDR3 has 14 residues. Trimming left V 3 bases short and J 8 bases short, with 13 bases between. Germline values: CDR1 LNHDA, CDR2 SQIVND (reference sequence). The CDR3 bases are TGTGCCAGTAGTATTGCCGGGGGACGCGAAAAACTGTTTTTT. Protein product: CASSIAGGREKLFF.

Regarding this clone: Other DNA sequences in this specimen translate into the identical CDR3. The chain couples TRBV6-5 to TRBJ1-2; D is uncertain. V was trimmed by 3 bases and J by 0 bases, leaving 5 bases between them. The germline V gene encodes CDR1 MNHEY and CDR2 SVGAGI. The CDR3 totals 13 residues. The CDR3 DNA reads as TGTGCCAGCAGTTATGAGGCTAACTATGGCTACACCTTC. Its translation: CASSYEANYGYTF.

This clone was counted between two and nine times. CDR3 nucleotides: TGTGCCAGCAGCAACCCACAGGGGAGGCCCCTCCACTTT. Its protein product is CASSNPQGRPLHF. The chain combines TRBV7-9 with TRBJ1-6, with 7 bases aligning to TRBD1. Germline CDR1 SEHNR, CDR2 FQNEAQ (reference sequence). This CDR3 contains 13 residues. Trimming at V came to 5 bases and at J to 13 bases, leaving 8 bases not matched to a gene.

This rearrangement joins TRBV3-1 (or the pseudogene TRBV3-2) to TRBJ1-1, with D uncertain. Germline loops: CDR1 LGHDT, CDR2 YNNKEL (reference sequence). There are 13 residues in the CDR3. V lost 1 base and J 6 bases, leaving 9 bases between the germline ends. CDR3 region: CASSQVTRAEAFF. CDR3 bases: TGTGCCAGCAGCCAAGTGACTAGGGCTGAAGCTTTCTTT.

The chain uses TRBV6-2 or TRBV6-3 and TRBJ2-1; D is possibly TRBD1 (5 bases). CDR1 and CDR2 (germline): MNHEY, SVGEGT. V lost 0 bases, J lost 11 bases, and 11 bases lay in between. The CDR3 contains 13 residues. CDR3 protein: CASSYSSQGKQFF. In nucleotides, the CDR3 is TGTGCCAGCAGTTACTCGAGTCAGGGAAAGCAGTTCTTC.

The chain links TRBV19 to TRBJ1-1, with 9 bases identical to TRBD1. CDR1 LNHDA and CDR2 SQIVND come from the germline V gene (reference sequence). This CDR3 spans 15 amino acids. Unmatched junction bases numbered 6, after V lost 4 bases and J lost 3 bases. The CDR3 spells CASSRPGQGDTEAFF. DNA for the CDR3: TGTGCCAGTAGTAGACCGGGACAGGGCGACACTGAAGCTTTCTTT. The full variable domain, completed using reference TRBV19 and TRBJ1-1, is DGGITQSPKYLFRKEGQNVTLSCEQNLNHDAMYWYRQDPGQGLRLIYYSQIVNDFQKGDIAEGYSVSREKKESFPLTVTSAQKNPTAFYLCASSRPGQGDTEAFFGQGTRLTVV.

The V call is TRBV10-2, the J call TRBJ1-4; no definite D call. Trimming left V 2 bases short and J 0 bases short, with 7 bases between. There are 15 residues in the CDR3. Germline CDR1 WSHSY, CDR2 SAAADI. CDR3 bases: TGCGCCAGCAGTGAGGTTCCTCCAACTAATGAAAAACTGTTTTTT. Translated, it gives CASSEVPPTNEKLFF.

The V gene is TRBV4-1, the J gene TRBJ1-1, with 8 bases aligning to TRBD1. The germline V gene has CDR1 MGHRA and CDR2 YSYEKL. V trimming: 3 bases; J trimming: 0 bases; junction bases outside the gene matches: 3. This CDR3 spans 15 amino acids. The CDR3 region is CASSHPDRVNTEAFF. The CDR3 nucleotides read TGCGCCAGCAGCCATCCGGACAGGGTGAACACTGAAGCTTTCTTT.

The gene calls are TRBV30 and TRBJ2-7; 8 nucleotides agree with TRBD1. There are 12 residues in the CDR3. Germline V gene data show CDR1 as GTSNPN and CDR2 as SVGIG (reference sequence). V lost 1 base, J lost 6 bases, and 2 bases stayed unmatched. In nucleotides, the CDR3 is TGTGCCTGGAGTGCGACAGGGGCCGAGCAGTACTTC. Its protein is CAWSATGAEQYF.

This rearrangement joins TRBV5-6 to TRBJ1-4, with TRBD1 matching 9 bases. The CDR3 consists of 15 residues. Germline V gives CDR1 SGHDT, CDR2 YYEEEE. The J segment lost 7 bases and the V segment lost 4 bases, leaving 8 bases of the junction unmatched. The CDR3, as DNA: TGTGCCAGCAGCAGACCCGGGACAGGGTTTGAAAAACTGTTTTTT. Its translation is CASSRPGTGFEKLFF.

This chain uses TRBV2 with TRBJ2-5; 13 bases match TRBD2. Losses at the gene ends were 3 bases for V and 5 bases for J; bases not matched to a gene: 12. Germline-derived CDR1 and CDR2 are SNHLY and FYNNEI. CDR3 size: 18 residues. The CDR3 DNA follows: TGTGCCAGCAGTGAGGGGCGCACTAGCGGGGGGGTTCAGGAGACCCAGTACTTC. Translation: CASSEGRTSGGVQETQYF.

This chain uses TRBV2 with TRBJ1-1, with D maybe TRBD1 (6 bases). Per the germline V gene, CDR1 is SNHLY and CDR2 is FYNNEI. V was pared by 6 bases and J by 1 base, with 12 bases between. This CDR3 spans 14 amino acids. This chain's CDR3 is CASSEQGTNTEAFF. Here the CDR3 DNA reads TGTGCCAGCAGCGAACAGGGCACGAACACTGAAGCTTTCTTT.

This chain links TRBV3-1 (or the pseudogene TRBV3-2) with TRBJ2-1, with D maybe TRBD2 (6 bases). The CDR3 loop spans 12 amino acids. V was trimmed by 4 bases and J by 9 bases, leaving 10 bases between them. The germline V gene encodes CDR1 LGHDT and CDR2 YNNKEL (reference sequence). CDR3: CASSPSGGEQFF. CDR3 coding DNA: TGTGCCAGCAGCCCCTCCGGGGGTGAGCAGTTCTTC.

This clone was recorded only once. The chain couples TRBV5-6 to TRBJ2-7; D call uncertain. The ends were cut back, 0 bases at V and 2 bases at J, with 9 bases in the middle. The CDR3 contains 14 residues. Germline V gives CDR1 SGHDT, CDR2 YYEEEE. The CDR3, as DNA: TGTGCCAGCAGCTTGGGACACCTTCCCTACGAGCAGTACTTC. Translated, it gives CASSLGHLPYEQYF. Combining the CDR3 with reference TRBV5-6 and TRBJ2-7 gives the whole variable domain DAGVTQSPTHLIKTRGQQVTLRCSPKSGHDTVSWYQQALGQGPQFIFQYYEEEERQRGNFPDRFSGHQFPNYSSELNVNALLLGDSALYLCASSLGHLPYEQYFGPGTRLTVT.

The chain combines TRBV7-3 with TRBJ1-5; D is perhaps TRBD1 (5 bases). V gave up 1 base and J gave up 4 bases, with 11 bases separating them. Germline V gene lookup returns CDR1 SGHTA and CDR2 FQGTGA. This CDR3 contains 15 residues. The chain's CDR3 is CASSLKGQGNQPQHF. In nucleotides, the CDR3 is TGTGCCAGCAGCTTAAAGGGGCAGGGTAATCAGCCCCAGCATTTT.

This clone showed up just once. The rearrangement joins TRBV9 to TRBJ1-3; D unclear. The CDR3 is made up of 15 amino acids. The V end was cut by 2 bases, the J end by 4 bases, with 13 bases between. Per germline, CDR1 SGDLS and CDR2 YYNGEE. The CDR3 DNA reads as TGTGCCAGCAGCGTTGGGTGGGAGTTGGGAAACACCATATATTTT. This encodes CASSVGWELGNTIYF.

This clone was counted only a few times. The DNA of the CDR3 is TGTGCCAGTACGGGGGGCGTATACAATGAGCAGTTCTTC. It specifies CASTGGVYNEQFF. The chain carries TRBV19 and TRBJ2-1; maybe TRBD2 (7 bases). V was pared by 7 bases and J by 4 bases, with 11 bases between. CDR1 is LNHDA and CDR2 is SQIVND in the germline V gene (reference sequence). The CDR3 has 13 residues.

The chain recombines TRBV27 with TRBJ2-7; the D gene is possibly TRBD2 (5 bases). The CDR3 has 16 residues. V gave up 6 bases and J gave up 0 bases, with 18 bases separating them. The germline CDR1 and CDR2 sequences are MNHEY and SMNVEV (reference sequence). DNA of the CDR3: TGTGCCAGCAGCCCCTCCCACGGGGAAAGCTCCTACGAGCAGTACTTC. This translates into CASSPSHGESSYEQYF.

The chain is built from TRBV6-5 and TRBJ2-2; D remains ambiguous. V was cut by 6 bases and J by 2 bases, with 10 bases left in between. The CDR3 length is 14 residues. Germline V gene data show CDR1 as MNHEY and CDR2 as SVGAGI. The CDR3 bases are TGTGCCAGCAGACGGGTTCACAACACCGGGGAGCTGTTTTTT. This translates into CASRRVHNTGELFF.

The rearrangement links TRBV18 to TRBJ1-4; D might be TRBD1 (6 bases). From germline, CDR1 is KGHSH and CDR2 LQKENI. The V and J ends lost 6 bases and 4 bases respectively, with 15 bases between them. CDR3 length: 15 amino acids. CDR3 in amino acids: CASSPIGGHNEKLFF. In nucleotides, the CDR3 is TGTGCCAGCTCTCCCATCGGGGGGCATAATGAAAAACTGTTTTTT.